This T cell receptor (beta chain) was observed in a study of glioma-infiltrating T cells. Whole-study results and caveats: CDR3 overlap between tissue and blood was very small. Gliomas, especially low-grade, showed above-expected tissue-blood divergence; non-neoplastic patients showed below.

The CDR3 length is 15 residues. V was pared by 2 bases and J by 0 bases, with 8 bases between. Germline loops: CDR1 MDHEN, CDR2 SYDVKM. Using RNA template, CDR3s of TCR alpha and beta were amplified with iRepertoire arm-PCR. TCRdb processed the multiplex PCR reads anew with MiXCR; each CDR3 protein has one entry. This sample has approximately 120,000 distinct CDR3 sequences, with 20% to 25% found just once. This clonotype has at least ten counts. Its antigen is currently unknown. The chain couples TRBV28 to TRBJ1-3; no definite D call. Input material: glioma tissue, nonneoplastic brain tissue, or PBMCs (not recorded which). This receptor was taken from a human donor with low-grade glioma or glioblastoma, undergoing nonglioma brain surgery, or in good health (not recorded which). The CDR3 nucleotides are TGTGCCAGCAGTTTAGGCGTTCCCTCTGGAAACACCATATATTTT. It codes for CASSLGVPSGNTIYF.